The 13 T cell receptor beta chains listed next were all sequenced from one sample in a study of blood T cell repertoires in COVID-19. Profiled with immunoSEQ multiplex PCR; TCRdb holds only in-frame clones, not every one. The data show 270,000 or so clones, roughly 86% seen once. Sequenced input: peripheral blood. The receptors derive from a man aged 40-50 years with active or convalescent COVID-19.

This clone turned up a few times. The chain employs TRBV2 and TRBJ1-1; a possible D gene is TRBD1 (6 bases). CDR1 is SNHLY and CDR2 is FYNNEI in the germline V gene. CDR3 length: 13 amino acids. Trimming left V 6 bases short and J 3 bases short, with 11 bases between. CDR3 sequence reads: CASRNRQDTEAFF. In nucleotides, the CDR3 is TGTGCCAGCAGGAATCGACAGGACACTGAAGCTTTCTTT.

The chain is built from TRBV18 and TRBJ1-1; D gene unclear. CDR1 and CDR2 from the germline V gene are KGHSH and LQKENI. Trimming pared 3 bases from V and 4 bases from J, leaving 18 bases between. The CDR3 spans 16 residues. In DNA, the CDR3 is TGTGCCAGCTCACCGCCGGCCGGCGACCCGGGCACTGAAGCTTTCTTT. The encoded protein is CASSPPAGDPGTEAFF.

This clone was seen a single time. The chain is built from TRBV11-2 and TRBJ1-1; perhaps TRBD1 as D (5 bases). The CDR3 totals 13 residues. The V end was cut by 1 base, the J end by 6 bases, with 9 bases between. Germline assignment: CDR1 SGHAT and CDR2 FQNNGV. CDR3 nucleotide sequence: TGTGCCAGCAGCTTAGGATCGGGGGCTGAAGCTTTCTTT. Protein product: CASSLGSGAEAFF.

The chain combines TRBV30 with TRBJ2-5, with 13 bases lining up with TRBD2. J lost 5 bases, V lost 3 bases, and 3 bases had no gene match. The CDR3 is made up of 14 amino acids. Germline V lookup: CDR1 GTSNPN, CDR2 SVGIG (reference sequence). The CDR3 DNA sequence: TGTGCCTGGAGAGGACTAGCGGGAGTGGAGACCCAGTACTTC. This encodes CAWRGLAGVETQYF.

V and J are TRBV27 and TRBJ1-3; TRBD1 is a possible D gene (5 bases). Germline CDR1 MNHEY, CDR2 SMNVEV (reference sequence). The V end was cut by 2 bases, the J end by 4 bases, with 12 bases between. This CDR3 comprises 15 residues. The CDR3, as DNA: TGTGCCAGCAGTTTAGGACACCCGGCCGGAAACACCATATATTTT. Translating gives CASSLGHPAGNTIYF.

This rearrangement joins TRBV15 to TRBJ2-1, with D maybe TRBD1 (5 bases). Trimming pared 0 bases from V and 7 bases from J, leaving 7 bases between. CDR3 size: 13 residues. Germline CDR1 reads LNHNV; CDR2 reads YYDKDF (reference sequence). The CDR3 is CATSRDSGNEQFF. The DNA of the CDR3 is TGTGCCACCAGCAGAGATTCAGGGAATGAGCAGTTCTTC.

The chain employs TRBV19 and TRBJ2-7; no reliable D call. Looked up from germline, CDR1 is LNHDA and CDR2 is SQIVND (reference sequence). Trimming cost V 6 bases and J 3 bases, with 18 bases left between them. This CDR3 is built from 15 residues. The CDR3 sequence: CASRAQPAGGYEQYF. The CDR3 DNA follows: TGTGCCAGTAGGGCGCAACCTGCCGGCGGCTACGAGCAGTACTTC.

This chain links TRBV29-1 with TRBJ2-5; 9 bases are a match to TRBD2. CDR1 SQVTM and CDR2 ANQGSEA come from the germline V gene. This CDR3 has 14 residues. Trimming took 4 bases from V and 7 from J; bases not matched to a gene: 10. CDR3 residues: CSVGAGGTLPTQYF. CDR3 bases: TGCAGCGTTGGGGCGGGAGGGACATTACCGACCCAGTACTTC.

The J gene is TRBJ2-7, the V gene TRBV3-1 (or the pseudogene TRBV3-2); tentative D call: TRBD2 (7 bases). V was pared by 2 bases and J by 4 bases, with 15 bases between. Germline V gives CDR1 LGHDT, CDR2 YNNKEL (reference sequence). There are 15 residues in the CDR3. This CDR3 reads CASSQRIGGGYEQYF. The CDR3 DNA is TGTGCCAGCAGCCAACGAATAGGGGGGGGTTACGAGCAGTACTTC.

This clone appeared once. V usage is TRBV6-5 and J usage is TRBJ2-1, with TRBD2 identical over 10 bases. Unmatched junction bases numbered 6, after V lost 7 bases and J lost 6 bases. The CDR3 is made up of 14 amino acids. The V gene's germline CDR1 is MNHEY and CDR2 SVGAGI. CDR3 DNA sequence: TGTGCCAGCACCCCCAGCGGGAGGGCCAATGAGCAGTTCTTC. Amino acid sequence: CASTPSGRANEQFF.

This chain uses TRBV18 with TRBJ1-2, with D possibly being TRBD1 (6 bases). Germline V lookup: CDR1 KGHSH, CDR2 LQKENI. The CDR3 contains 13 residues. V lost 0 bases to trimming and J lost 7 bases, with 9 bases between them. CDR3 DNA sequence: TGTGCCAGCTCACCACCACAGGGACGTGGCTACACCTTC. Translating it yields CASSPPQGRGYTF.

This clone was seen only a few times. The chain uses TRBV30 and TRBJ2-3, with TRBD2 matching 9 bases. From germline, CDR1 is GTSNPN and CDR2 SVGIG (reference sequence). The junction had 8 bases not matched to a gene; V was cut back by 1 base and J by 6 bases. The CDR3 contains 15 residues. For the CDR3, the DNA is TGTGCCTGGAGTGGGTCTAGCGGGATGGTGGATACGCAGTATTTT. This codes for CAWSGSSGMVDTQYF.

CDR3 protein: CASSFSAGANEQFF. As DNA, the CDR3 is TGTGCCAGCAGTTTTTCTGCTGGGGCCAATGAGCAGTTCTTC. The chain employs TRBV28 and TRBJ2-1; tentative D call: TRBD1 (5 bases). Germline V gene lookup returns CDR1 MDHEN and CDR2 SYDVKM. Deletions cut 3 bases from V and 6 bases from J, with 12 bases between. The CDR3 loop spans 14 amino acids.